This TCR beta chain originates from a study of cytomegalovirus exposure and HLA in healthy donors. Overall study findings and caveats: Cytomegalovirus association was assigned to 170 or so TCR beta chains. The availability of immune exposure information extended only to CMV serostatus. On later analysis, the bulk of CMV-associated TCR beta chains appeared to be HLA-restricted.

PCR primers comprised 60 Vbeta and 13 Jbeta primers. Per the study methods: It was a later analysis that counted 83 million or so unique TCR beta chains, of which some 12 million were shared. The protocol was immunoSEQ multiplex PCR, while the TCRdb copy is restricted to in-frame clones and leaves out a portion. The V and J calls and the clone size are those of that table, but D and trimming were determined from the DNA. The sample has 100,000 to 120,000 clones, over 60% seen once; the top ten hold 13%. The CDR3 contains 16 residues. The germline CDR1 and CDR2 sequences are MDHEN and SYDVKM. The V gene lost 6 bases and the J gene lost 4 bases, with 19 bases spanning the gap. With respect to this clone: Its specificity is unknown.

The chain carries TRBV28 and TRBJ2-4; perhaps TRBD1 as D (5 bases). The TCR comes from a man aged 30 to 45 in good health and CMV-seropositive. Input material: PBMCs. The CDR3 sequence: CASSLMSQGRKNIQYF. CDR3 in DNA: TGTGCCAGCAGCCTGATGTCTCAGGGCCGGAAAAACATTCAGTACTTC.